This entry is about one T cell receptor beta chain. Its antigen remains unknown. The CDR3 does not end in the conserved phenylalanine or tryptophan, so this is likely a read error. No DNA is shown, since the ends of the CDR3 on it are uncertain; the CDR3 is the one TCRdb lists. Clones were sequenced by immunoSEQ multiplex PCR, and TCRdb holds only the in-frame ones, with some missing. The data contain about 64,000 clones, over 80% of them singletons. The record originates from a study of T cell responses to AZD1222 COVID-19 vaccine. Study results and limitations: In a largely white British group with more females than males, clonal diversity was possibly underestimated.

The length of the CDR3 is 8 amino acids, counting both ends. The J gene is TRBJ2-6, the V gene TRBV12-3 or TRBV12-4; the D call TRBD1 from the table was never checked on the DNA. This TCR was sampled from an adult who received the MenACWY meningococcal vaccine as a control. This specimen was peripheral blood, taken 28 days after the second dose of the MenACWY control vaccine. CDR3: CASRDRPA.